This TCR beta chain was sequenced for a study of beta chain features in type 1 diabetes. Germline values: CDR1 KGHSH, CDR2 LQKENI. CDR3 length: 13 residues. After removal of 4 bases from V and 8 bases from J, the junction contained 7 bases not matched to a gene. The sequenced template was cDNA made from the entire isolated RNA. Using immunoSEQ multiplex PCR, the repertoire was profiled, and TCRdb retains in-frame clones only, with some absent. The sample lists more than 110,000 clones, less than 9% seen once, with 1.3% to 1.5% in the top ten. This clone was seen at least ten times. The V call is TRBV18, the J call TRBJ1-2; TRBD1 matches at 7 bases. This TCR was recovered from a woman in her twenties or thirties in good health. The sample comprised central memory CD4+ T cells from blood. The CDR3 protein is CASSLLGTDGYTF. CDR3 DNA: TGTGCCAGCTCACTCCTAGGGACAGACGGCTACACCTTC.